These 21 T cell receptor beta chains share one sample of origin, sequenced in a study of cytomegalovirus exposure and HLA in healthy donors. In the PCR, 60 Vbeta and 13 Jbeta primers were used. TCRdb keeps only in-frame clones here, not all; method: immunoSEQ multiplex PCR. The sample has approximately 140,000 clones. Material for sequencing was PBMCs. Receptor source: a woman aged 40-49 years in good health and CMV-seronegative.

CDR3 nucleotide sequence: TGCAGCGTTGAAATATTCGTTAGAACCCAGTACTTC. It codes for CSVEIFVRTQYF. This chain joins TRBV29-1 and TRBJ2-5, with no clear D. This CDR3 has 12 amino acids. V was clipped by 2 bases and J by 8 bases, with 12 bases between them. Germline CDR1 reads SQVTM; CDR2 reads ANQGSEA.

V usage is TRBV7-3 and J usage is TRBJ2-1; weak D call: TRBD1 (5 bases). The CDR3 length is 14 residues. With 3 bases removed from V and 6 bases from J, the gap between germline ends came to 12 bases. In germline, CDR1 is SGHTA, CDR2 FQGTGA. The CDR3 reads CASSFQGYSNEQFF. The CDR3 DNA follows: TGTGCCAGCAGCTTCCAGGGATATAGCAATGAGCAGTTCTTC. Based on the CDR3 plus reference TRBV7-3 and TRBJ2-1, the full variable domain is GAGVSQTPSNKVTEKGKYVELRCDPISGHTALYWYRQSLGQGPEFLIYFQGTGAADDSGLPNDRFFAVRPEGSVSTLKIQRTERGDSAVYLCASSFQGYSNEQFFGPGTRLTVL.

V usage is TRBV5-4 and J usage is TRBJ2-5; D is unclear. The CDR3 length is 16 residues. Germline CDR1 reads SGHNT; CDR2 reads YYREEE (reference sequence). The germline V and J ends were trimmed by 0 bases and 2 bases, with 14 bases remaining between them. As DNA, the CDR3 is TGTGCCAGCAGCTTGGTTTTGGGCAGTGGGCAAGAGACCCAGTACTTC. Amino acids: CASSLVLGSGQETQYF.

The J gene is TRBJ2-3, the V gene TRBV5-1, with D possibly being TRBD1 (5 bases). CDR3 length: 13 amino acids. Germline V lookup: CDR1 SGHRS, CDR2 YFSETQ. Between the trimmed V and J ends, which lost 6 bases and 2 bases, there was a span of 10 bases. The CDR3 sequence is CASNDRNTDTQYF. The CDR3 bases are TGCGCCAGCAACGACAGAAACACAGATACGCAGTATTTT.

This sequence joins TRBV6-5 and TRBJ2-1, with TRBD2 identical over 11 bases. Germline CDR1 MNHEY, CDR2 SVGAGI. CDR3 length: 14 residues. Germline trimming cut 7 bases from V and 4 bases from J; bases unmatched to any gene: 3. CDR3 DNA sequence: TGTGCCAGCATTGGGACTAGCGGTTACAATGAGCAGTTCTTC. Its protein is CASIGTSGYNEQFF.

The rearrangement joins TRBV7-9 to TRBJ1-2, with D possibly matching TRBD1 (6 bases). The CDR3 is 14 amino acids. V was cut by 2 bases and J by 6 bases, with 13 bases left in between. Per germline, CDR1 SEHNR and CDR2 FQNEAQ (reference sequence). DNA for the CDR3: TGTGCCAGCAGCTTAATGACAGGCAAAGATGGCTACACCTTC. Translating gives CASSLMTGKDGYTF.

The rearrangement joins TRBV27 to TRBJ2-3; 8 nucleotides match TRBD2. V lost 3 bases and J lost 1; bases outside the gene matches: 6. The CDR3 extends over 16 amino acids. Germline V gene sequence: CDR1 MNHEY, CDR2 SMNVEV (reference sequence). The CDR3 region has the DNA TGTGCCAGCAGTTTCCGACTAGCGCGCGGCACAGATACGCAGTATTTT. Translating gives CASSFRLARGTDTQYF.

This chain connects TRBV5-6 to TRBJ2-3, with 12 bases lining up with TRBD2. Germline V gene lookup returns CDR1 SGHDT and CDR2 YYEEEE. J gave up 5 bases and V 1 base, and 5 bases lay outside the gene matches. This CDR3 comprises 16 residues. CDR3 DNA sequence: TGTGCCAGCAGCTTGCCTAGCGGGGGGGCCAAAGATACGCAGTATTTT. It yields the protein CASSLPSGGAKDTQYF.

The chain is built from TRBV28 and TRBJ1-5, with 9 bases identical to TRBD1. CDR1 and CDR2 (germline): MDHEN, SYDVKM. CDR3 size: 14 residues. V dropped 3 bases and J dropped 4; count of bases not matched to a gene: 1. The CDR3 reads CASSLTGGNQPQHF. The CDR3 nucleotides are TGTGCCAGCAGTTTGACAGGGGGGAATCAGCCCCAGCATTTT.

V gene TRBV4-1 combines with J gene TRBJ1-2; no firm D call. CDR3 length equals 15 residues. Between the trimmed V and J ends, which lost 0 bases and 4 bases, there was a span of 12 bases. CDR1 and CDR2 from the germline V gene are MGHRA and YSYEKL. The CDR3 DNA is TGCGCCAGCAGCCAAGATATAACAGCCGTCTATGGCTACACCTTC. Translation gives CASSQDITAVYGYTF.

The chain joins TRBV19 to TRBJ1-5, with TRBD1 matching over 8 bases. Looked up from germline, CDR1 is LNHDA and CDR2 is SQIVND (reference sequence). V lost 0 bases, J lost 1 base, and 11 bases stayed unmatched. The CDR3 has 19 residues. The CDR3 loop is CASSIDLTGQGDSNQPQHF. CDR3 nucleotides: TGTGCCAGTAGTATAGACCTAACCGGACAGGGCGACAGCAATCAGCCCCAGCATTTT.

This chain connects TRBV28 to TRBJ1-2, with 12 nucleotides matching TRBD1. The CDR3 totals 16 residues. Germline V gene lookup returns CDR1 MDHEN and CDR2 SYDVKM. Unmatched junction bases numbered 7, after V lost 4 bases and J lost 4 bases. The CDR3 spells CASSSGTGGLSYGYTF. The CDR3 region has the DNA TGTGCCAGCAGTTCCGGGACAGGGGGCCTCAGCTATGGCTACACCTTC.

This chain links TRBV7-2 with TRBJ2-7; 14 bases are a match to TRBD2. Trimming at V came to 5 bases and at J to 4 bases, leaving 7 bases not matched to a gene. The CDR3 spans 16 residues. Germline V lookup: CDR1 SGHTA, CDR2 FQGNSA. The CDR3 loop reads CASSTAGTSGGYEQYF. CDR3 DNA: TGTGCCAGCAGCACGGCCGGGACTAGCGGGGGTTACGAGCAGTACTTC.

The CDR3 loop is CASSNQGAQYF. CDR3 coding DNA: TGTGCCAGCAGCAACCAGGGTGCCCAGTACTTC. This chain joins TRBV11-2 and TRBJ2-5; tentative D call: TRBD1 (5 bases). Germline CDR1 is SGHAT and CDR2 is FQNNGV. V lost 5 bases and J lost 9, with 10 bases in between. The CDR3 sequence is 11 residues long. Looking up the rest from reference TRBV11-2 and TRBJ2-5 gives the full variable domain: EAGVAQSPRYKIIEKRQSVAFWCNPISGHATLYWYQQILGQGPKLLIQFQNNGVVDDSQLPKDRFSAERLKGVDSTLKIQPAKLEDSAVYLCASSNQGAQYFGPGTRLLVL.

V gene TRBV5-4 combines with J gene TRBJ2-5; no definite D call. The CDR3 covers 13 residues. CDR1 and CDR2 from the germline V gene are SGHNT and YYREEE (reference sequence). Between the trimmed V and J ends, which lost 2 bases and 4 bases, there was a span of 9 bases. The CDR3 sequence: CASSFAEAETQYF. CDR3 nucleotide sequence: TGTGCCAGCAGCTTTGCCGAGGCAGAGACCCAGTACTTC.

The CDR3 DNA is TGCGCCAGCAGCTACGACAGGGGAGTTAACATTCAGTACTTC. Its translation: CASSYDRGVNIQYF. The chain combines TRBV5-1 with TRBJ2-4; 8 bases are shared with TRBD1. V lost 3 bases, J lost 7 bases, and 6 bases stayed unmatched. CDR1 is SGHRS and CDR2 is YFSETQ in the germline V gene. The CDR3 has 14 residues.

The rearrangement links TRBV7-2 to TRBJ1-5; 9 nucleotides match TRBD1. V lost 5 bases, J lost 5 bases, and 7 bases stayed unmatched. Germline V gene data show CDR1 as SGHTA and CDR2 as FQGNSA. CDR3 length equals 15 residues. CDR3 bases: TGTGCCAGCAGCCCGTCGGGACAGGGTCATCAGCCCCAGCATTTT. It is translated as CASSPSGQGHQPQHF.

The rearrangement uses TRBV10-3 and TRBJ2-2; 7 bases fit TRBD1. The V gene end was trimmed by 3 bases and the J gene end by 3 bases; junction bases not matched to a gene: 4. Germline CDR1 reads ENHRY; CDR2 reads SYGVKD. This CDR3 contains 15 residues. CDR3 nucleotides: TGTGCCATCAGTGAAAGACAGGGCGACACCGGGGAGCTGTTTTTT. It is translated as CAISERQGDTGELFF.

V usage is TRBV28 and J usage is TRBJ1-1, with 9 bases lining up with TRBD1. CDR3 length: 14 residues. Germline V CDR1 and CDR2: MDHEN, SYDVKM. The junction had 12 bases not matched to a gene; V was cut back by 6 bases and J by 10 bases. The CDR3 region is CASRRDRDVMRAFF. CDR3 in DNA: TGTGCCAGCAGAAGGGACAGGGACGTGATGCGAGCTTTCTTT.

DNA of the CDR3: TGTGCCAGCAGTCCTGGGACTAGCGGGGGCGAGACCCAGTACTTC. It specifies CASSPGTSGGETQYF. This rearrangement joins TRBV27 to TRBJ2-5; 14 bases line up with TRBD2. The CDR3 length is 15 residues. Germline V gives CDR1 MNHEY, CDR2 SMNVEV (reference sequence). With 5 bases clipped from V and 5 bases from J, the junction kept 4 bases outside the gene matches.

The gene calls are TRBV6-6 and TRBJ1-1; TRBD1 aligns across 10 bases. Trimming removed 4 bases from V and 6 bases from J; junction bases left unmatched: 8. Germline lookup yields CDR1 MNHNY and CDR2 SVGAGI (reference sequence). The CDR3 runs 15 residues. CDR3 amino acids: CASSFPTGGVAEAFF. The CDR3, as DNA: TGTGCCAGCAGTTTCCCGACAGGGGGCGTCGCTGAAGCTTTCTTT.